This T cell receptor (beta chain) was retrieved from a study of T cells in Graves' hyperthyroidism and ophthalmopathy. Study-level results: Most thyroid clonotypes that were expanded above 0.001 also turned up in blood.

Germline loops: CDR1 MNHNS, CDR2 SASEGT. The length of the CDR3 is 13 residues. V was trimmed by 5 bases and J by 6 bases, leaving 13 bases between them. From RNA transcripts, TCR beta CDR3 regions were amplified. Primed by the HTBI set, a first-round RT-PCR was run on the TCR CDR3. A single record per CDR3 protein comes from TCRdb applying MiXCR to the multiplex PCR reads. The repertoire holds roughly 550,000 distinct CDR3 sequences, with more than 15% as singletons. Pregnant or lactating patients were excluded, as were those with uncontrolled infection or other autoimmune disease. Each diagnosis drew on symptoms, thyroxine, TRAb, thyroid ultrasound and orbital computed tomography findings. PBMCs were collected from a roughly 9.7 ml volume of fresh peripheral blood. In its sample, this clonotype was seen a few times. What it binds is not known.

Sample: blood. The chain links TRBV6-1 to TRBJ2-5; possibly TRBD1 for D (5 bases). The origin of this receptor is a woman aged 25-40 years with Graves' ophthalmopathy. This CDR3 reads CASSYGQGQTQYF. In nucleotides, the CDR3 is TGTGCCAGCAGTTATGGCCAGGGCCAGACCCAGTACTTC.